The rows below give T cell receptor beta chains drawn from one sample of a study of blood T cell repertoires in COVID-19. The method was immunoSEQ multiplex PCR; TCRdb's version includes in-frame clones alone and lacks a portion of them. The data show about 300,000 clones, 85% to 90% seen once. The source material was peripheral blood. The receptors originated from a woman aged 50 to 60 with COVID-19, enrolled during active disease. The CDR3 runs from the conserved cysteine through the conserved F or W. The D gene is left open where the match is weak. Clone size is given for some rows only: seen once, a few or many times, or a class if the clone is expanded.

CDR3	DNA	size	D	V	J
CASSPSGGGNEQFF	TGTGCCAGCAGCCCCTCGGGGGGGGGCAATGAGCAGTTCTTC	-	TRBD2	TRBV3-1/TRBV3-2	TRBJ2-1
CASSVEWSADEQFF	TGTGCCAGCAGCGTAGAATGGAGCGCCGATGAGCAGTTCTTC	few	-	TRBV9	TRBJ2-1
CASISGTANTEAFF	TGCGCCAGCATTAGCGGGACAGCGAACACTGAAGCTTTCTTT	-	TRBD1	TRBV5-1	TRBJ1-1
CASSLVASTQYF	TGTGCCAGCAGCTTAGTGGCTAGTACGCAGTATTTT	-	-	TRBV7-2	TRBJ2-3
CASSPWTGEKSPLHF	TGTGCCAGCAGCCCCTGGACAGGGGAGAAGTCACCCCTCCACTTT	-	TRBD1	TRBV5-5	TRBJ1-6
CASSPGGRRETQYF	TGTGCCAGCAGCCCAGGAGGGAGGAGGGAGACCCAGTACTTC	-	-	TRBV11-2	TRBJ2-5
CASSQGTGYEQYF	TGTGCCAGCAGCCAGGGGACAGGGTACGAGCAGTACTTC	-	TRBD1	TRBV3-1/TRBV3-2	TRBJ2-7
CASSLSGSSYNEQFF	TGCGCCAGCAGCTTGAGCGGGAGCTCCTACAATGAGCAGTTCTTC	-	TRBD2	TRBV5-1	TRBJ2-1
CASSLRRGLEQYF	TGTGCCAGCAGTTTAAGAAGAGGGTTGGAGCAGTACTTC	-	-	TRBV27	TRBJ2-7
CASSLDLQGNTEAFF	TGCGCCAGCAGCTTGGACCTCCAGGGTAACACTGAAGCTTTCTTT	-	-	TRBV5-1	TRBJ1-1
CASSLVDRGAETQYF	TGTGCCAGCAGCTTGGTTGACAGGGGGGCAGAGACCCAGTACTTC	-	TRBD1	TRBV5-6	TRBJ2-5
CATSDVGSDEQFF	TGTGCCACCAGTGACGTCGGGTCGGATGAGCAGTTCTTC	-	-	TRBV24-1	TRBJ2-1
CASSQFGGEAFF	TGTGCCAGCAGCCAATTTGGGGGCGAAGCTTTCTTT	-	-	TRBV3-1/TRBV3-2	TRBJ1-1
CASSVFGNTGELFF	TGTGCCAGCAGCGTATTCGGGAACACCGGGGAGCTGTTTTTT	-	-	TRBV9	TRBJ2-2
CASSSRQAGVGNEQFF	TGTGCCAGCAGCTCCCGCCAAGCGGGAGTAGGCAATGAGCAGTTCTTC	-	TRBD2	TRBV11-3	TRBJ2-1
CSVEEVREQFF	TGCAGCGTTGAGGAGGTAAGGGAGCAGTTCTTC	-	-	TRBV29-1	TRBJ2-1
CAWSALLNTEAFF	TGTGCCTGGAGTGCTCTCCTGAACACTGAAGCTTTCTTT	-	-	TRBV30	TRBJ1-1
CAWSGAAYNYGYTF	TGTGCCTGGAGTGGGGCAGCTTATAACTATGGCTACACCTTC	-	-	TRBV30	TRBJ1-2
CARRTYANTGELFF	TGCGCGAGGCGCACCTACGCGAACACCGGGGAGCTGTTTTTT	few	-	TRBV10-1	TRBJ2-2
CASSQLAGAIDTQYF	TGCGCCAGCAGCCAACTAGCGGGAGCGATAGATACGCAGTATTTT	-	TRBD2	TRBV4-3	TRBJ2-3
CASSLGIAGVSYNEQFF	TGTGCCAGCAGCTTAGGTATAGCGGGAGTCTCCTACAATGAGCAGTTCTTC	-	TRBD2	TRBV7-9	TRBJ2-1
CASSENSGAYYGYTF	TGTGCCAGCAGTGAAAATAGCGGAGCGTACTATGGCTACACCTTC	-	-	TRBV6-4	TRBJ1-2
CSLGRPNTEAFF	TGCAGCTTAGGGAGGCCGAACACTGAAGCTTTCTTT	-	-	TRBV29-1	TRBJ1-1
CASSPYMNTEAFF	TGTGCCAGCAGCCCTTATATGAACACTGAAGCTTTCTTT	-	-	TRBV7-8	TRBJ1-1
CASSWGPENYGYTF	TGTGCCAGCAGCTGGGGCCCAGAAAACTATGGCTACACCTTC	-	-	TRBV5-6	TRBJ1-2
CASSYSNLAGGELFF	TGTGCCAGCAGTTACTCGAACCTAGCGGGCGGGGAGCTGTTTTTT	-	TRBD2	TRBV6-5	TRBJ2-2
CASSPRDRADTEAFF	TGTGCCAGCTCACCTAGGGACAGGGCGGACACTGAAGCTTTCTTT	-	TRBD1	TRBV18	TRBJ1-1
CASSAYRDGVFETEAFF	TGCGCCAGCAGCGCCTACAGGGACGGGGTTTTTGAAACTGAAGCTTTCTTT	-	-	TRBV5-1	TRBJ1-1
CASSLLVAGGTEAFF	TGTGCCAGCAGCCTCCTCGTGGCGGGGGGGACTGAAGCTTTCTTT	-	-	TRBV9	TRBJ1-1
CASSRGGGRYNEQFF	TGTGCCAGTAGTAGGGGAGGGGGGCGTTACAATGAGCAGTTCTTC	-	-	TRBV19	TRBJ2-1
CASSLGIQGTDTQYF	TGTGCCAGCAGCTTAGGGATACAGGGTACAGATACGCAGTATTTT	-	-	TRBV11-3	TRBJ2-3
CASSSPGQGAGNTIYF	TGCGCCAGCAGCAGTCCGGGACAGGGGGCTGGAAACACCATATATTTT	-	TRBD1	TRBV5-1	TRBJ1-3
CASRADSFYGYTF	TGTGCCAGCAGGGCAGACAGCTTCTATGGCTACACCTTC	-	-	TRBV2	TRBJ1-2
CASSLVGPGVGEAFF	TGTGCCAGCAGCTTAGTAGGGCCAGGGGTCGGTGAAGCTTTCTTT	-	-	TRBV11-3	TRBJ1-1
CASSPQGNNEQFF	TGTGCCAGCTCACCACAGGGGAACAATGAGCAGTTCTTC	-	-	TRBV18	TRBJ2-1
CASSVLTGTTDTQYF	TGTGCCAGCAGCGTATTAACAGGAACCACAGATACGCAGTATTTT	-	-	TRBV9	TRBJ2-3
CASSPGTASSYEQYF	TGCGCCAGCAGCCCCGGGACAGCCAGCTCCTACGAGCAGTACTTC	-	TRBD1	TRBV5-1	TRBJ2-7
CASRAQGANTGELFF	TGTGCCAGCAGAGCACAGGGGGCGAACACCGGGGAGCTGTTTTTT	-	TRBD1	TRBV6-5	TRBJ2-2
CASSYRTGDAVGLFF	TGTGCCAGCAGCTACCGGACAGGGGACGCCGTAGGACTGTTTTTT	-	TRBD1	TRBV14	TRBJ1-4
CASSLQGRGGNEQFF	TGTGCCAGCAGCTTACAGGGGAGGGGGGGGAATGAGCAGTTCTTC	-	-	TRBV11-2	TRBJ2-1
CASSHKETQYF	TGCGCCAGCAGCCACAAAGAGACCCAGTACTTC	-	-	TRBV5-1	TRBJ2-5
CASSPETSSYNEQFF	TGTGCCAGCTCACCAGAAACTAGCTCCTACAATGAGCAGTTCTTC	-	-	TRBV18	TRBJ2-1
CASSQDLSSLKEQFF	TGTGCCAGCAGCCAAGATCTATCTAGCCTCAAAGAACAGTTCTTC	-	-	TRBV3-1/TRBV3-2	TRBJ2-1
CASSLAGQYEQYF	TGTGCCAGCAGTTTAGCGGGACAGTACGAGCAGTACTTC	-	-	TRBV25-1	TRBJ2-7
CASSPRRWGGLREKLFF	TGTGCCAGCAGCCCGCGACGTTGGGGGGGACTTCGCGAAAAACTGTTTTTT	once	-	TRBV7-8	TRBJ1-4
CASTGLAGAASYNEQFF	TGCGCCAGCACCGGACTAGCGGGAGCCGCCTCCTACAATGAGCAGTTCTTC	-	TRBD2	TRBV10-2	TRBJ2-1
CATSERQPSTDTQYF	TGTGCCACCAGTGAAAGACAGCCTAGCACAGATACGCAGTATTTT	-	-	TRBV24-1	TRBJ2-3
CAISAMNTEAFF	TGTGCCATCAGTGCAATGAACACTGAAGCTTTCTTT	-	-	TRBV10-3	TRBJ1-1
CASSVGQGLNTEAFF	TGTGCCAGTAGTGTGGGACAGGGCCTAAACACTGAAGCTTTCTTT	once	TRBD1	TRBV19	TRBJ1-1
CASGLVLSGRGLNEQFF	TGTGCTAGTGGTTTGGTACTTAGCGGGAGGGGGTTGAATGAGCAGTTCTTC	-	TRBD2	TRBV12-5	TRBJ2-1
CASSSNLGQGIAYEQYF	TGTGCCAGCAGCTCTAATTTGGGACAGGGAATAGCCTACGAGCAGTACTTC	-	TRBD1	TRBV13	TRBJ2-7
CAGSGDQGETQYF	TGTGCCGGGAGCGGGGATCAAGGAGAGACCCAGTACTTC	once	TRBD2	TRBV19	TRBJ2-5
CAWLGGGELFF	TGTGCCTGGTTAGGGGGCGGGGAGCTGTTTTTT	-	-	TRBV30	TRBJ2-2
CASSLDRDEQYF	TGTGCCAGCAGCCTCGACAGGGACGAGCAGTACTTC	-	TRBD1	TRBV6-5	TRBJ2-7